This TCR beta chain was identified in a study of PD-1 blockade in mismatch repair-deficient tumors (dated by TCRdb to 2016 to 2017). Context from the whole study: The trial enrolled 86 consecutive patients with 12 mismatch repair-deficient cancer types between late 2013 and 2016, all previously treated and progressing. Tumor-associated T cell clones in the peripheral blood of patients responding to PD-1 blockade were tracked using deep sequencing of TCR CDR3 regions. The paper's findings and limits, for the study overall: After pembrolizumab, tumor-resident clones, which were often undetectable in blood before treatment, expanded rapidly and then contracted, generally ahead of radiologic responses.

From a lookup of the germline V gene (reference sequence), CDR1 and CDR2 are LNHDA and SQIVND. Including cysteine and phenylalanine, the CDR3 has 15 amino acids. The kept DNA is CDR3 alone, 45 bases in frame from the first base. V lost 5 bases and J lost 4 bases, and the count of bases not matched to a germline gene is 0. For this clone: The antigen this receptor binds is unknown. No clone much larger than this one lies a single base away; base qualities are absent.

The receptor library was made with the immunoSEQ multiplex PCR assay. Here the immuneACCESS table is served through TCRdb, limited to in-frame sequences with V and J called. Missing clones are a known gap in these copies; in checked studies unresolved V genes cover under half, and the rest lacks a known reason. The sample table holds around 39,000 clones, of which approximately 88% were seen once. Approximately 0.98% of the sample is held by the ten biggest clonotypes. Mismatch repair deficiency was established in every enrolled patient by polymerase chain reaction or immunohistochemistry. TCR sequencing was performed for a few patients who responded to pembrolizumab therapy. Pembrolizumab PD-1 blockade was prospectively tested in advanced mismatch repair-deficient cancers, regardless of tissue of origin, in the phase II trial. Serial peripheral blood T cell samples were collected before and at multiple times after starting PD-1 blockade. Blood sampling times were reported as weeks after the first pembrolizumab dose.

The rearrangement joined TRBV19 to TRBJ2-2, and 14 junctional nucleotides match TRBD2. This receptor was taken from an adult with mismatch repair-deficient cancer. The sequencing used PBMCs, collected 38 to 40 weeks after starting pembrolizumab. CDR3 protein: CASSGTSGGTGELFF. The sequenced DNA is TGTGCCAGTAGTGGGACTAGCGGGGGCACCGGGGAGCTGTTTTTT.